The source of this T cell receptor delta chain is a study of γδ T cells in repeated Plasmodium falciparum infection. Study at large: Donors were malaria-exposed Malian children or age- and gender-matched Australian children. Sampling occurred at baseline, pre-infection for selected infections, and 21 days post-infection. Malian samples came from no-transmission periods or across acute febrile malaria episodes.

Vgamma9/Vdelta2+ and Vdelta2-negative gammadelta T cells were flow-sorted from PBMC for bulk sequencing. TCRdb re-called the multiplex PCR reads through CATT. The data show more than 70,000 delta-chain clones, with approximately 0.96% seen just once and around 9.6% held by the top ten. General study findings and limits: Vdelta2-negative gammadelta repertoires, largely Vdelta1+, seemingly showed infection-driven waves of new clonal selection.

This clone was recorded at least ten times. Its antigen is unknown. A far larger clone is off by one base, so a read error is likely. The sample carries other DNA sequences with the same CDR3. This CDR3 has 14 residues. Looked up from germline, CDR1 is GEAIGNYY and CDR2 is EKD. The rearrangement uses TRDV2 and TRDJ1; 8 bases fit TRDD3. This clonotype originated in a pool of human donors (malaria-infected and uninfected, not separated). Sequenced: gamma-delta T cells from blood. The CDR3, as DNA: TGTGCCTGTGACGGGATACGGAAAACCGATAAGCTCATCTTT. Amino acid sequence: CACDGIRKTDKLIF.